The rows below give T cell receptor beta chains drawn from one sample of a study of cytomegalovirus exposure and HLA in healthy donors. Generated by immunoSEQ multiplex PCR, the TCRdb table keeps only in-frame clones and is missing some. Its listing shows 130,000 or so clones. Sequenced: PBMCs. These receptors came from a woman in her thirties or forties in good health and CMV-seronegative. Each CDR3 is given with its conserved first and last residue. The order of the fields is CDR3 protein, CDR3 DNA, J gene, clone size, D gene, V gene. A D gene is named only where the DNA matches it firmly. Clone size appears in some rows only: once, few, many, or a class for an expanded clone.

CDR3 protein: CASSQGGLAGISTDTQYF
CDR3 DNA: TGTGCCAGCAGCCAAGGTGGACTAGCGGGGATTAGCACAGATACGCAGTATTTT
J gene: TRBJ2-3
clone size: -
D gene: TRBD2
V gene: TRBV4-2

CDR3 protein: CASSAAQSSYNEQFF
CDR3 DNA: TGTGCCAGCAGCGCAGCACAGAGCTCCTACAATGAGCAGTTCTTC
J gene: TRBJ2-1
clone size: -
D gene: -
V gene: TRBV5-4

CDR3 protein: CASRDTGGNTEAFF
CDR3 DNA: TGTGCCAGCAGGGATACAGGGGGGAACACTGAAGCTTTCTTT
J gene: TRBJ1-1
clone size: -
D gene: TRBD1
V gene: TRBV7-9

CDR3 protein: CASSPYRVDTEAFF
CDR3 DNA: TGTGCCAGCAGCCCATACAGGGTGGACACTGAAGCTTTCTTT
J gene: TRBJ1-1
clone size: -
D gene: -
V gene: TRBV7-6

CDR3 protein: CASSSDRGGTQYF
CDR3 DNA: TGTGCTAGCAGCTCGGACAGGGGGGGTACGCAGTATTTT
J gene: TRBJ2-3
clone size: -
D gene: TRBD1
V gene: TRBV7-7

CDR3 protein: CASSYRDRDTEAFF
CDR3 DNA: TGTGCCAGCAGTTACAGGGACAGGGACACTGAAGCTTTCTTT
J gene: TRBJ1-1
clone size: -
D gene: TRBD1
V gene: TRBV6-6

CDR3 protein: CASSLGGEEEKLFF
CDR3 DNA: TGTGCCAGCAGTTTAGGAGGGGAGGAGGAAAAACTGTTTTTT
J gene: TRBJ1-4
clone size: -
D gene: -
V gene: TRBV28

CDR3 protein: CASATIMNTEAFF
CDR3 DNA: TGTGCCAGCGCAACAATCATGAACACTGAAGCTTTCTTT
J gene: TRBJ1-1
clone size: -
D gene: -
V gene: TRBV2

CDR3 protein: CASRPTGGIDEQYF
CDR3 DNA: TGTGCCAGCAGACCCACAGGGGGCATCGACGAGCAGTACTTC
J gene: TRBJ2-7
clone size: -
D gene: TRBD1
V gene: TRBV7-9

CDR3 protein: CASSLLGQGEAFF
CDR3 DNA: TGTGCCAGCAGCTTACTGGGACAGGGTGAAGCTTTCTTT
J gene: TRBJ1-1
clone size: -
D gene: TRBD1
V gene: TRBV7-8

CDR3 protein: CASSSTGTGGYGYTF
CDR3 DNA: TGTGCCAGCAGTAGCACCGGGACAGGGGGCTATGGCTACACCTTC
J gene: TRBJ1-2
clone size: -
D gene: TRBD1
V gene: TRBV28

CDR3 protein: CASSSTGTSGDTQYF
CDR3 DNA: TGTGCTAGCAGCTCCACCGGGACTAGCGGCGATACGCAGTATTTT
J gene: TRBJ2-3
clone size: -
D gene: TRBD2
V gene: TRBV7-7

CDR3 protein: CASSLRTGRTQETQYF
CDR3 DNA: TGTGCCAGCAGCTTGAGGACAGGGCGAACTCAAGAGACCCAGTACTTC
J gene: TRBJ2-5
clone size: -
D gene: TRBD1
V gene: TRBV7-8

CDR3 protein: CASSLDWGPGNTIYF
CDR3 DNA: TGTGCCAGCAGCTTGGATTGGGGCCCTGGAAACACCATATATTTT
J gene: TRBJ1-3
clone size: medium-sized
D gene: -
V gene: TRBV5-8

CDR3 protein: CATQGARTEAFF
CDR3 DNA: TGTGCCACACAGGGGGCGCGAACTGAAGCTTTCTTT
J gene: TRBJ1-1
clone size: -
D gene: TRBD1
V gene: TRBV25-1

CDR3 protein: CASSLTARVTEAFF
CDR3 DNA: TGTGCCAGCAGCTTAACAGCGAGGGTCACTGAAGCTTTCTTT
J gene: TRBJ1-1
clone size: -
D gene: -
V gene: TRBV7-3

CDR3 protein: CASSLVGGDFGELFF
CDR3 DNA: TGTGCCAGCAGCTTAGTAGGGGGGGATTTTGGGGAGCTGTTTTTT
J gene: TRBJ2-2
clone size: -
D gene: -
V gene: TRBV7-2

CDR3 protein: CASRFVSSGQIDMEKLFF
CDR3 DNA: TGTGCAAGTCGCTTCGTGTCTTCCGGACAGATAGATATGGAAAAACTGTTTTTT
J gene: TRBJ1-4
clone size: -
D gene: -
V gene: TRBV12-2

CDR3 protein: CASSREGGVGNQPQHF
CDR3 DNA: TGTGCCAGCAGCCGGGAGGGGGGTGTGGGCAATCAGCCCCAGCATTTT
J gene: TRBJ1-5
clone size: -
D gene: -
V gene: TRBV7-9

CDR3 protein: CASSLDKGAEAFF
CDR3 DNA: TGCGCCAGCAGCCTGGACAAGGGGGCTGAAGCTTTCTTT
J gene: TRBJ1-1
clone size: -
D gene: -
V gene: TRBV5-1

CDR3 protein: CASSSRAGEETQYF
CDR3 DNA: TGTGCCAGCTCATCAAGGGCAGGGGAAGAGACCCAGTACTTC
J gene: TRBJ2-5
clone size: -
D gene: -
V gene: TRBV18

CDR3 protein: CATSRASGGAGETQYF
CDR3 DNA: TGTGCCACCAGCAGAGCCAGCGGGGGGGCCGGAGAGACCCAGTACTTC
J gene: TRBJ2-5
clone size: -
D gene: TRBD2
V gene: TRBV15

CDR3 protein: CASSEALRQGRGQPQHF
CDR3 DNA: TGTGCCAGCAGTGAAGCGCTTCGCCAGGGTAGAGGACAGCCCCAGCATTTT
J gene: TRBJ1-5
clone size: -
D gene: -
V gene: TRBV6-1

CDR3 protein: CASSLGPLTRNTEAFF
CDR3 DNA: TGTGCCAGCAGCTTGGGTCCCCTAACCCGGAACACTGAAGCTTTCTTT
J gene: TRBJ1-1
clone size: -
D gene: -
V gene: TRBV5-5

CDR3 protein: CASSLGTVSTDTQYF
CDR3 DNA: TGTGCCAGCAGCTTGGGTACGGTAAGCACAGATACGCAGTATTTT
J gene: TRBJ2-3
clone size: -
D gene: -
V gene: TRBV5-6